This TCR beta chain was found in a study of cytomegalovirus exposure and HLA in healthy donors. The germline V gene has CDR1 LGHNA and CDR2 YNFKEQ. The trim removed 0 bases at V and 2 bases at J, leaving 4 bases unmatched. This CDR3 is built from 16 residues. Researchers ran the PCR with 60 Vbeta and 13 Jbeta primers. Some clones are missing from TCRdb's copy, which holds only in-frame ones; the method was immunoSEQ multiplex PCR. The profile shows some 200,000 clones, about four fifths of them singletons. Findings of the study overall: Later analysis revealed greater clonal expansion in HLA-associated TCR beta chains than in equally common others. Later work associated roughly 17,000 TCR beta sequences with HLA alleles at 0.05 false discovery rate. In presence/absence analyses, roughly uniform sequencing depth across donors was assumed. Most TCR sequences showed up rarely, but some public TCRs showed up in many donors.

As concerns this clone: As yet, its antigen is unknown.

The rearrangement joins TRBV4-2 to TRBJ2-3; the match to TRBD2 covers 8 bases. Sequencing input: PBMCs. The receptor's source is a woman aged 45-65 years in good health and CMV-seropositive. The CDR3 is CASSQDYGGATDTQYF. DNA for the CDR3: TGTGCCAGCAGCCAAGATTACGGGGGGGCCACAGATACGCAGTATTTT.